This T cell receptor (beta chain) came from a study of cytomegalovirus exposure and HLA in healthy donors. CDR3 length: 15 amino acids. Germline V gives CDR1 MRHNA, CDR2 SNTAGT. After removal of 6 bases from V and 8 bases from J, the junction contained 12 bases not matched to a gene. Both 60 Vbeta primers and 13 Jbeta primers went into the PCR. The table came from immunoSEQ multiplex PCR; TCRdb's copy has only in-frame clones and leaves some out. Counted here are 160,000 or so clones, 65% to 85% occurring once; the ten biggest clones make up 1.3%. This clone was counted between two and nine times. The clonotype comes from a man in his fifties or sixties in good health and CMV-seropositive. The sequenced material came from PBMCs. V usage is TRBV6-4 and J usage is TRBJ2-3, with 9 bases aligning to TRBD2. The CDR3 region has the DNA TGTGCCAGCAGGAACACTAGCGGGTTGGATGGTACGCAGTATTTT. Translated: CASRNTSGLDGTQYF.